The 24 T cell receptor beta chains in this list originate from one sample, sequenced in a study of long-term antiretroviral therapy in people with HIV. This was the immunoSEQ v3.0 assay at survey level. The repertoire was sequenced with immunoSEQ multiplex PCR; TCRdb's copy has only in-frame clones and lacks some. The repertoire holds 15,000 to 20,000 clones, 79% seen once, with nearly 6.5% in the top ten. The specimen comprised unsorted PBMCs, sampled at the start of antiretroviral therapy, before treatment. The receptors were sampled from a man younger than 35 with HIV.

The J gene is TRBJ1-5, the V gene TRBV19; no clear D gene. Trimming left V 1 base short and J 7 bases short, with 5 bases between. This CDR3 spans 12 amino acids. Germline V gene lookup returns CDR1 LNHDA and CDR2 SQIVND (reference sequence). CDR3 bases: TGTGCCAGTAGTATAGGTTGGCAGCCCCAGCATTTT. Its protein product is CASSIGWQPQHF.

V gene TRBV7-2 combines with J gene TRBJ1-1, with 7 bases that match TRBD1. The germline CDR1 and CDR2 sequences are SGHTA and FQGNSA. Germline trimming cut 5 bases from V and 6 bases from J; bases unmatched to any gene: 6. The CDR3 spans 13 residues. The CDR3 spells CASSNGQAAEAFF. CDR3 nucleotides: TGTGCCAGCAGCAACGGACAGGCGGCTGAAGCTTTCTTT.

This clone came up once. The chain uses TRBV2 and TRBJ1-5; the D gene is possibly TRBD1 (6 bases). Germline values: CDR1 SNHLY, CDR2 FYNNEI. Trimming removed 6 bases at V and 4 bases at J, with 13 bases between. The CDR3 has 14 amino acids. The CDR3 nucleotides read TGTGCCAGCAGGGGAACAGGGAGTAATCAGCCCCAGCATTTT. This gives the protein CASRGTGSNQPQHF.

This chain uses TRBV19 with TRBJ2-5; 11 nucleotides align to TRBD2. The J call is uncertain, as TRBJ2-7 better fits the DNA end. The length of the CDR3 is 16 residues. Germline V gene lookup returns CDR1 LNHDA and CDR2 SQIVND (reference sequence). This CDR3 reads CASSTPTSGKDYEQYF. The CDR3 nucleotides are TGTGCCAGTAGTACCCCGACTAGCGGGAAGGACTACGAGCAGTACTTC.

J is TRBJ2-3 and V is TRBV18; D is unresolved. Looked up from germline, CDR1 is KGHSH and CDR2 is LQKENI. The CDR3 extends over 14 amino acids. With 3 bases removed from V and 6 bases from J, the gap between germline ends came to 13 bases. Written as DNA, the CDR3 is TGTGCCAGCTCACCGGGAATCCCCCCCGATACGCAGTATTTT. Encoded protein: CASSPGIPPDTQYF.

The CDR3 DNA follows: TGTGCCAGCAGCCTGCGGGACAGGTCGATCTCTGGGGCCAACGTCCTGACTTTC. It yields the protein CASSLRDRSISGANVLTF. The chain couples TRBV13 to TRBJ2-6; 8 nucleotides agree with TRBD1. This CDR3 has 18 amino acids. J gave up 0 bases and V 5 bases, and 9 bases lay outside the gene matches. CDR1 and CDR2 from the germline V gene are PRHDT and FYEKMQ (reference sequence).

Sample share makes this clone large (0.1 to 1%). V usage is TRBV19 and J usage is TRBJ2-1; TRBD1 aligns across 10 bases. The CDR3 spans 18 residues. The V gene end was trimmed by 5 bases and the J gene end by 7 bases; junction bases not matched to a gene: 17. CDR1 is LNHDA and CDR2 is SQIVND in the germline V gene (reference sequence). This chain's CDR3 is CASSPGQGEWRGGNEQFF. The CDR3 nucleotides read TGTGCCAGTAGTCCCGGACAGGGGGAATGGAGAGGGGGTAATGAGCAGTTCTTC. Combining the CDR3 with reference TRBV19 and TRBJ2-1 gives the whole variable domain DGGITQSPKYLFRKEGQNVTLSCEQNLNHDAMYWYRQDPGQGLRLIYYSQIVNDFQKGDIAEGYSVSREKKESFPLTVTSAQKNPTAFYLCASSPGQGEWRGGNEQFFGPGTRLTVL.

The chain uses TRBV11-3 and TRBJ2-7, with 9 bases aligning to TRBD1. The CDR3 runs to 13 residues. CDR1 SGHNT and CDR2 YENEEA come from the germline V gene. Losses at the gene ends were 3 bases for V and 5 bases for J; bases not matched to a gene: 2. CDR3 sequence reads: CASSLGQGHEQYF. CDR3 bases: TGTGCCAGCAGCTTGGGACAGGGCCACGAGCAGTACTTC. The full variable domain, with the rest looked up from reference TRBV11-3 and TRBJ2-7, is EAGVVQSPRYKIIEKKQPVAFWCNPISGHNTLYWYLQNLGQGPELLIRYENEEAVDDSQLPKDRFSAERLKGVDSTLKIQPAELGDSAVYLCASSLGQGHEQYFGPGTRLTVT.

The CDR3 bases are TGTGCCAGCAGTCCGCGAAACCACAGGGCCACTGGGGCCAACGTCCTGACTTTC. It codes for CASSPRNHRATGANVLTF. The chain recombines TRBV28 with TRBJ2-6; D possibly corresponds to TRBD1 (6 bases). This CDR3 is built from 18 residues. V was shortened by 5 bases and J by 2 bases, with 19 bases between the two germline ends. Germline values: CDR1 MDHEN, CDR2 SYDVKM.

The V gene is TRBV7-2, the J gene TRBJ1-1, with D unresolved. Trimming shortened V by 1 base and J by 4 bases, and 7 bases separated the two germline ends. Germline values: CDR1 SGHTA, CDR2 FQGNSA. The length of the CDR3 is 13 residues. CDR3 in amino acids: CASSLVGPTEAFF. CDR3 DNA sequence: TGTGCCAGCAGCTTAGTGGGTCCCACTGAAGCTTTCTTT.

This clone was counted only a few times. The J gene is TRBJ1-3, the V gene TRBV14, with D perhaps matching TRBD1 (5 bases). Germline loops: CDR1 SGHDN, CDR2 FVKESK. The V gene lost 1 base and the J gene lost 1 base, with 8 bases spanning the gap. The CDR3 length is 15 residues. The CDR3 sequence: CASSQAGTSGNTIYF. The CDR3 nucleotides read TGTGCCAGCAGCCAAGCCGGGACGTCTGGAAACACCATATATTTT.

V and J are TRBV5-5 and TRBJ1-1; no reliable D call. Trimming shortened V by 2 bases and J by 9 bases, and 11 bases separated the two germline ends. The CDR3 spans 12 residues. Germline lookup yields CDR1 SGHKS and CDR2 YYEKEE (reference sequence). Here the CDR3 reads CASSFDRGKAFF. CDR3 bases: TGTGCCAGCAGCTTTGATAGAGGCAAAGCTTTCTTT. Using reference TRBV5-5 and TRBJ1-1 for the parts outside the CDR3, the full variable domain is DAGVTQSPTHLIKTRGQQVTLRCSPISGHKSVSWYQQVLGQGPQFIFQYYEKEERGRGNFPDRFSARQFPNYSSELNVNALLLGDSALYLCASSFDRGKAFFGQGTRLTVV.

This chain connects TRBV19 to TRBJ1-5; D remains unclear. Trimming removed 4 bases at V and 3 bases at J, with 13 bases between. The CDR3 totals 15 residues. Germline CDR1 is LNHDA and CDR2 is SQIVND (reference sequence). This CDR3 reads CASSTSDGYNQPQHF. DNA of the CDR3: TGTGCCAGTAGTACCTCCGACGGATACAATCAGCCCCAGCATTTT.

V and J are TRBV11-1 and TRBJ1-1; D may be TRBD1 (5 bases). This CDR3 contains 14 residues. Between the trimmed V and J ends, which lost 5 bases and 6 bases, there was a span of 16 bases. Germline values: CDR1 SGHAT, CDR2 FQDESV (reference sequence). The CDR3 sequence is CASSLGAQRSEAFF. As DNA, the CDR3 is TGTGCCAGCAGCCTCGGGGCCCAGCGCTCTGAAGCTTTCTTT.

This chain uses TRBV30 with TRBJ2-5, with D tentatively TRBD2 (6 bases). The length of the CDR3 is 14 residues. With 0 bases removed from V and 6 bases from J, the gap between germline ends came to 14 bases. Germline CDR1 reads GTSNPN; CDR2 reads SVGIG (reference sequence). In DNA form, the CDR3 reads TGTGCCTGGAGTGTAGCTAGCGATGGGAAGACCCAGTACTTC. Translation gives CAWSVASDGKTQYF.

The chain uses TRBV30 and TRBJ1-1; no clear D. This CDR3 is 11 amino acids long. Germline CDR1 is GTSNPN and CDR2 is SVGIG (reference sequence). Trimming pared 4 bases from V and 5 bases from J, leaving 8 bases between. The CDR3 protein is CAWNGETEAFF. The CDR3 nucleotides are TGTGCCTGGAACGGGGAAACTGAAGCTTTCTTT.

The chain employs TRBV5-4 and TRBJ2-5; no clear D gene. Trimming shortened V by 3 bases and J by 3 bases, and 9 bases separated the two germline ends. Germline values: CDR1 SGHNT, CDR2 YYREEE (reference sequence). The CDR3 sequence is 13 residues long. CDR3 region: CASSSYKEETQYF. The CDR3 nucleotides are TGTGCCAGCAGCTCCTACAAAGAAGAGACCCAGTACTTC.

The rearrangement joins TRBV28 to TRBJ2-1, with D perhaps given as TRBD1 or TRBD2 (5 bases each). With 5 bases removed from V and 8 bases from J, the gap between germline ends came to 25 bases. In germline, CDR1 is MDHEN, CDR2 SYDVKM. The length of the CDR3 is 17 residues. The CDR3 loop reads CASSRPTPGPLYHEQFF. Written as DNA, the CDR3 is TGTGCCAGCAGTCGACCAACCCCGGGACCCCTATATCATGAGCAGTTCTTC. Variable domain in full (rest from reference TRBV28 and TRBJ2-1): DVKVTQSSRYLVKRTGEKVFLECVQDMDHENMFWYRQDPGLGLRLIYFSYDVKMKEKGDIPEGYSVSREKKERFSLILESASTNQTSMYLCASSRPTPGPLYHEQFFGPGTRLTVL.

This rearrangement joins TRBV19 to TRBJ2-5, with a weak D call TRBD2 (6 bases). The germline V gene has CDR1 LNHDA and CDR2 SQIVND (reference sequence). Trimming removed 6 bases at V and 5 bases at J, with 19 bases between. The CDR3 spans 15 residues. The CDR3 here is CASRGGAKGWETQYF. CDR3 sequence (DNA): TGTGCCAGTAGGGGGGGAGCGAAGGGTTGGGAGACCCAGTACTTC.

This clone has just a few counts. This chain connects TRBV9 to TRBJ2-1; TRBD2 aligns across 8 bases. The junction had 8 bases not matched to a gene; V was cut back by 4 bases and J by 5 bases. The germline gives CDR1 SGDLS, CDR2 YYNGEE. This CDR3 region has 15 residues. The DNA of the CDR3 is TGTGCCAGCAGCCCCGGGACTAGTTCCCACAATGAGCAGTTCTTC. It specifies CASSPGTSSHNEQFF.

The rearrangement uses TRBV5-6 and TRBJ2-7, with D perhaps given as TRBD1 or TRBD2 (5 bases each). The V end was cut by 7 bases, the J end by 2 bases, with 13 bases between. Germline assignment: CDR1 SGHDT and CDR2 YYEEEE. This CDR3 is 13 amino acids long. This CDR3 is CASHLGAAYEQYF. The DNA of the CDR3 is TGTGCCAGCCACCTCGGGGCAGCCTACGAGCAGTACTTC.

This clone was seen more than once but under ten times. The chain combines TRBV18 with TRBJ2-7; 8 nucleotides align to TRBD1. V was clipped by 2 bases and J by 1 base; unmatched bases: 4. Germline V gives CDR1 KGHSH, CDR2 LQKENI. This CDR3 contains 15 residues. The CDR3 loop is CASSPDRGSSYEQYF. The CDR3 bases are TGTGCCAGCTCACCAGACAGGGGATCTTCCTACGAGCAGTACTTC.

In this sample, this clone is large. CDR3 in DNA: TGCAGCGTTGTTATGGCTAGCGGGCGCTTTGAGCAGTTCTTC. Amino acid sequence: CSVVMASGRFEQFF. This chain links TRBV29-1 with TRBJ2-1; 8 bases align to TRBD2. Germline CDR1 reads SQVTM; CDR2 reads ANQGSEA. The trim removed 4 bases at V and 9 bases at J, leaving 11 bases unmatched. There are 14 residues in the CDR3.

This chain connects TRBV15 to TRBJ2-3; no reliable D call. The CDR3 has 14 residues. V was pared by 3 bases and J by 6 bases, with 13 bases between. The germline V gene encodes CDR1 LNHNV and CDR2 YYDKDF (reference sequence). CDR3 nucleotides: TGTGCCACCAGCAGGGCCCAGACTGGGGATACGCAGTATTTT. Amino acids: CATSRAQTGDTQYF.